The clone carrying this TCR beta chain came up once. Antigen: not known. This sample includes further DNA sequences coding for the same CDR3. The data originate from a study of cytomegalovirus exposure and HLA in healthy donors. Study-wide results and limits: Rarity marked most TCR sequences, yet some public TCRs occurred in many donors.

PCR amplification relied on 60 Vbeta primers (plus 13 Jbeta primers). Assay: immunoSEQ multiplex PCR; the TCRdb copy retains only in-frame clones and omits some. The sample records about 200,000 clones, around 70% being singletons. The sequence derives from a man aged 35 to 55 in good health and CMV-seropositive. The specimen sequenced was PBMCs.

CDR3 nucleotides: TGCGCCAGCAGCTTGGAGGGGGGGCGCGGAGGCTACACCTTC. Translation gives CASSLEGGRGGYTF. The V and J genes are TRBV5-1 and TRBJ1-2, with D perhaps TRBD1 (6 bases). The germline CDR1 and CDR2 sequences are SGHRS and YFSETQ. V lost 0 bases, J lost 8 bases, and 14 bases lay in between. The CDR3 has 14 residues.